What follows is one TCR beta chain and its context. What it binds is not known. This sample is drawn from a study of PD-1 blockade in classical Hodgkin lymphoma. Libraries were prepared by immunoSEQ multiplex PCR; TCRdb keeps only in-frame clonotypes and omits some of them. There are approximately 65,000 clones in the sample; around 90% occur only once, and around 8% lies in the top ten. Sample time point: cycle 4 day 1 (C4D1), after 6 weeks of nivolumab. The patients all showed relapse after autologous stem cell transplantation, while their brentuximab vedotin exposure varied. The study, taken as a whole, reports: Newly diagnosed patients reportedly trailed healthy donors in baseline TCR diversity.

Germline CDR1 is KGHSH and CDR2 is LQKENI. This CDR3 spans 17 amino acids. Trimming took 1 base from V and 4 from J, leaving 17 bases between them. Sequences were derived from peripheral blood mononuclear cells (PBMCs), sampled before the fourth cycle of nivolumab. The V and J genes are TRBV18 and TRBJ1-3; D perhaps matches TRBD1 (5 bases). The clonotype originates from a human donor with classical Hodgkin lymphoma. DNA of the CDR3: TGTGCCAGCTCACCACGGTGGGGGGAGAACACCGGAAACACCATATATTTT. Its translation is CASSPRWGENTGNTIYF.